The 27 T cell receptor beta chains below all came from one sample that was sequenced in a study of T cell changes during pregnancy in multiple sclerosis. Some clones are missing from TCRdb's copy, which holds only in-frame ones; the method was immunoSEQ multiplex PCR. Altogether around 30,000 clones are present, roughly 86% being singletons, with the ten largest covering approximately 7.9%. The sample was CD8+ T cells from peripheral blood mononuclear cells, taken before pregnancy. The receptors shown here come from a female donor with multiple sclerosis, enrolled in a pregnancy study.

The chain employs TRBV27 and TRBJ2-2; 8 bases map to TRBD1. The CDR3 runs 19 residues. Germline lookup yields CDR1 MNHEY and CDR2 SMNVEV (reference sequence). V was clipped by 3 bases and J by 5 bases; unmatched bases: 17. The CDR3, as DNA: TGTGCCAGCAGTTTTAATCACGGCAGGGGGCGCGAATTGACCGGGGAGCTGTTTTTT. It yields the protein CASSFNHGRGRELTGELFF.

This chain links TRBV9 with TRBJ2-5, with TRBD1 identical over 7 bases. Gene TRBJ2-7 matches the end of the DNA better, so the J call may be wrong. This CDR3 spans 14 amino acids. Germline lookup yields CDR1 SGDLS and CDR2 YYNGEE. DNA for the CDR3: TGTGCCAGCAGCGGCGGACAGGACCGCTACGAGCAGTACTTC. The encoded protein is CASSGGQDRYEQYF.

By its share, this clone is medium-sized. V and J are TRBV7-9 and TRBJ2-7; 9 bases fit TRBD1. The CDR3 consists of 16 residues. Losses at the gene ends were 0 bases for V and 2 bases for J; bases not matched to a gene: 5. CDR1 is SEHNR and CDR2 is FQNEAQ in the germline V gene (reference sequence). CDR3 in DNA: TGTGCCAGCAGCTTAGCTCCGGGACAGGGTACCTACGAGCAGTACTTC. Amino acid sequence: CASSLAPGQGTYEQYF.

Here the CDR3 reads CASSQVAGYEQFF. The CDR3 DNA reads as TGCGCCAGCAGCCAAGTTGCGGGCTATGAGCAGTTCTTC. The chain uses TRBV4-3 and TRBJ2-1, with D possibly being TRBD2 (5 bases). This CDR3 has 13 residues. The V gene lost 1 base and the J gene lost 8 bases, with 9 bases spanning the gap. Germline V gene sequence: CDR1 LGHNA, CDR2 YSLEER.

V and J are TRBV5-4 and TRBJ2-7; a possible D gene is TRBD1 (6 bases). CDR1 SGHNT and CDR2 YYREEE come from the germline V gene (reference sequence). The CDR3 spans 13 residues. V lost 4 bases and J lost 1, with 9 bases in between. This CDR3 is CASSQGQSYEQYF. As DNA, the CDR3 is TGTGCCAGCAGCCAGGGACAATCCTACGAGCAGTACTTC.

The chain joins TRBV4-3 to TRBJ2-2; 11 nucleotides match TRBD1. Germline V gene data show CDR1 as LGHNA and CDR2 as YSLEER. The CDR3 contains 16 residues. Germline trimming cut 6 bases from V and 6 bases from J; bases unmatched to any gene: 9. CDR3 region: CASRKGQGVGAGELFF. CDR3 nucleotides: TGCGCCAGCAGGAAGGGACAGGGGGTGGGGGCCGGGGAGCTGTTTTTT.

This chain connects TRBV11-2 to TRBJ2-5, with TRBD2 as a possible D gene (7 bases). Germline V gene lookup returns CDR1 SGHAT and CDR2 FQNNGV. The CDR3 has 16 amino acids. V was shortened by 3 bases and J by 5 bases, with 19 bases between the two germline ends. The CDR3 loop reads CASSFGGASMMETQYF. The CDR3 DNA follows: TGTGCCAGCAGCTTTGGGGGGGCTAGTATGATGGAGACCCAGTACTTC.

In its sample, this clone is medium-sized (0.01 to 0.1%). The V gene is TRBV7-9, the J gene TRBJ1-2, with 8 bases lining up with TRBD1. This CDR3 is built from 15 residues. In germline, CDR1 is SEHNR, CDR2 FQNEAQ (reference sequence). J gave up 3 bases and V 4 bases, and 7 bases lay outside the gene matches. CDR3 loop: CASSSTTGADYGYTF. The CDR3 bases are TGTGCCAGCAGCTCGACGACAGGGGCGGACTATGGCTACACCTTC.

V and J are TRBV30 and TRBJ1-3; no firm D call. V lost 0 bases and J lost 7, with 10 bases in between. CDR3 length: 13 residues. Germline values: CDR1 GTSNPN, CDR2 SVGIG (reference sequence). CDR3 in DNA: TGTGCCTGGAGTGTCTCCGGGGTTAACACCATATATTTT. This translates into CAWSVSGVNTIYF.

This chain uses TRBV28 with TRBJ1-1, with D unclear. Trimming shortened V by 3 bases and J by 1 base, and 6 bases separated the two germline ends. Germline CDR1 and CDR2: MDHEN and SYDVKM. This CDR3 region has 13 residues. The CDR3 DNA reads as TGTGCCAGCAGTTTCCGGGGGAACACTGAAGCTTTCTTT. Amino acid sequence: CASSFRGNTEAFF.

The chain employs TRBV6-1 and TRBJ2-2; 9 positions agree with TRBD2. The CDR3 has 15 amino acids. CDR1 MNHNS and CDR2 SASEGT come from the germline V gene. The V and J ends lost 7 bases and 6 bases, in that order; junction bases with no gene match: 9. The CDR3 DNA reads as TGTGCCAGCACCTTAGCGGGAGTTGGGGCCGGGGAGCTGTTTTTT. Translating gives CASTLAGVGAGELFF.

The V gene is TRBV19, the J gene TRBJ2-7; 8 bases are a match to TRBD2. V shed 2 bases, J shed 3 bases, and the junction held 3 bases outside the gene matches. CDR3 size: 14 residues. Looked up from germline, CDR1 is LNHDA and CDR2 is SQIVND (reference sequence). CDR3 nucleotides: TGTGCCAGTAGTATAACGGGAGGGCTCTACGAGCAGTACTTC. Translated, it gives CASSITGGLYEQYF.

This chain joins TRBV14 and TRBJ2-1, with 8 bases aligning to TRBD1. Trimming cost V 4 bases and J 4 bases; bases outside gene matches: 9. Per germline, CDR1 SGHDN and CDR2 FVKESK. The CDR3 is 16 amino acids. The CDR3 region is CASSRETGDQYNEQFF. CDR3 DNA: TGTGCCAGCAGCCGAGAGACAGGGGACCAGTACAATGAGCAGTTCTTC.

The gene calls are TRBV6-4 and TRBJ2-2; D unresolved. The germline V and J ends were trimmed by 2 bases and 3 bases, with 4 bases remaining between them. The CDR3 covers 13 residues. Per the germline V gene, CDR1 is MRHNA and CDR2 is SNTAGT. The CDR3 nucleotides are TGTGCCAGCAGTGACCTCCACACCGGGGAGCTGTTTTTT. Amino acids: CASSDLHTGELFF.

V gene TRBV9 combines with J gene TRBJ2-3, with 8 bases fitting TRBD1. The CDR3 runs to 18 residues. Germline trimming cut 3 bases from V and 0 bases from J; bases unmatched to any gene: 12. CDR1 and CDR2 (germline): SGDLS, YYNGEE. The CDR3 nucleotides are TGTGCCAGCAGCGCTAGGGGAAGGACAGGGTCGAGCACAGATACGCAGTATTTT. This translates into CASSARGRTGSSTDTQYF.

To note about this clone: Its ends do not fully match the called genes, so a read error is possible. The rearrangement joins TRBV6-6 to TRBJ2-7; D is unresolved. The germline CDR1 and CDR2 sequences are MNHNY and SVGAGI (reference sequence). There are 13 residues in the CDR3. CDR3 residues: CASSWAPTYEQHF. CDR3 DNA sequence: TGTGCCAGCAGTTGGGCACCTACCTACGAGCAGCACTTC.

Comments on this clone: At one of its ends the junction is not consistent with the germline gene, which may arise from a read error. The rearrangement uses TRBV10-3 and TRBJ2-2, with 9 bases identical to TRBD1. The CDR3 consists of 15 residues. CDR1 and CDR2 (germline): ENHRY, SYGVKD. CDR3 coding DNA: TGTGCCATAAGTGCGGGGACAGGGAGCACCGGGGAGCTGTTTTTT. Translated, it gives CAISAGTGSTGELFF.

This chain joins TRBV10-3 and TRBJ2-3, with TRBD2 matching over 8 bases. Per the germline V gene, CDR1 is ENHRY and CDR2 is SYGVKD. This CDR3 has 13 residues. Unmatched junction bases numbered 9, after V lost 10 bases and J lost 6 bases. In DNA form, the CDR3 reads TGTGCCACTTTAGCGGGGTTGGATGATACGCAGTATTTT. Translating gives CATLAGLDDTQYF.

This chain links TRBV5-6 with TRBJ2-2; 11 bases map to TRBD2. Germline V gives CDR1 SGHDT, CDR2 YYEEEE. The CDR3 sequence is 16 residues long. J was trimmed by 7 bases and V by 2 bases; bases with no gene match: 7. For the CDR3, the DNA is TGTGCCAGCAGCTTCGAACTAGCGGGAGCGGGCGGGGAGCTGTTTTTT. Protein: CASSFELAGAGGELFF.

The V and J genes are TRBV30 and TRBJ2-7; D not resolved. The V and J ends lost 1 base and 0 bases respectively, with 7 bases between them. This CDR3 is 13 amino acids long. Per the germline V gene, CDR1 is GTSNPN and CDR2 is SVGIG (reference sequence). Written as DNA, the CDR3 is TGTGCCTGGAGTGCCAGAAGCTCCTACGAGCAGTACTTC. Its translation: CAWSARSSYEQYF.

Written as DNA, the CDR3 is TGTGCCAGCAGCTACCGGGGGGGTAGTCAGCCCCAGCATTTT. This encodes CASSYRGGSQPQHF. The chain uses TRBV7-8 and TRBJ1-5; D might be TRBD1 (5 bases). The CDR3 consists of 14 residues. The ends were cut back, 4 bases at V and 6 bases at J, with 13 bases in the middle. Germline V CDR1 and CDR2: SGHVS, FQNEAQ.

The CDR3 sequence: CASSLLHGGEGAYEQYF. CDR3 nucleotide sequence: TGTGCCAGCAGCTTACTCCATGGGGGGGAGGGGGCCTACGAGCAGTACTTC. The J gene is TRBJ2-7, the V gene TRBV7-2, with a possible D match to TRBD2 (7 bases). V lost 2 bases and J lost 2, with 19 bases in between. The CDR3 extends over 17 amino acids. CDR1 is SGHTA, CDR2 FQGNSA, per germline.

This clone was detected a few times. As DNA, the CDR3 is TGTGCCAGCAGCCAGCCGGGACAGGGGTCCTACGAGCAGTACTTC. It encodes CASSQPGQGSYEQYF. The chain couples TRBV7-9 to TRBJ2-7, with 10 nucleotides matching TRBD1. Trimming removed 5 bases from V and 1 base from J; junction bases left unmatched: 5. The CDR3 loop spans 15 amino acids. Germline CDR1 and CDR2: SEHNR and FQNEAQ (reference sequence). Together with reference TRBV7-9 and TRBJ2-7, the CDR3 gives the full variable domain: DTGVSQNPRHKITKRGQNVTFRCDPISEHNRLYWYRQTLGQGPEFLTYFQNEAQLEKSRLLSDRFSAERPKGSFSTLEIQRTEQGDSAMYLCASSQPGQGSYEQYFGPGTRLTVT.

The chain combines TRBV19 with TRBJ1-4; possibly TRBD1 for D (5 bases). Germline values: CDR1 LNHDA, CDR2 SQIVND (reference sequence). The CDR3 totals 14 residues. V was cut by 6 bases and J by 5 bases, with 13 bases left in between. The CDR3 reads CASSPRRGNEKLFF. CDR3 sequence (DNA): TGTGCCAGTAGCCCTCGGAGGGGAAATGAAAAACTGTTTTTT.

This chain connects TRBV11-1 to TRBJ2-5, with 9 bases lining up with TRBD1. J was trimmed by 3 bases and V by 5 bases; bases with no gene match: 13. CDR1 is SGHAT and CDR2 is FQDESV in the germline V gene (reference sequence). The CDR3 length is 17 residues. CDR3 residues: CASSQGQGGTWEETQYF. CDR3 sequence (DNA): TGTGCCAGCAGCCAGGGACAGGGCGGAACTTGGGAAGAGACCCAGTACTTC.

The chain is built from TRBV18 and TRBJ1-1; D is uncertain. V was clipped by 2 bases and J by 7 bases, with 11 bases between them. Germline V gives CDR1 KGHSH, CDR2 LQKENI. There are 13 residues in the CDR3. CDR3 region: CASSPSGISEAFF. The CDR3, as DNA: TGTGCCAGCTCACCATCGGGAATAAGTGAAGCTTTCTTT.

In DNA form, the CDR3 reads TGCGCCAGCTCGGACAAGATGGGTATGCTGAACACTGAAGCTTTCTTT. Amino acid sequence: CASSDKMGMLNTEAFF. The rearrangement joins TRBV5-1 to TRBJ1-1, with D possibly matching TRBD1 (5 bases). Per germline, CDR1 SGHRS and CDR2 YFSETQ. The CDR3 contains 16 residues. Trimming took off 7 bases at V and 0 bases at J, with 19 bases between the two ends.